Given below is one T cell receptor (beta chain) in context. Its antigen is as yet unknown. J gave up 15 bases and V 0 bases, and 14 bases lay outside the gene matches. The CDR3 sequence is 16 residues long. Germline CDR1 reads LGHNA; CDR2 reads YNFKEQ. Sequencing was performed with immunoSEQ multiplex PCR; in TCRdb, only in-frame clones are kept and a portion is missing. Of 150,000 to 200,000 clones in the sample, approximately 90% are singletons; the top ten hold approximately 3%. The source of the sample is a study of T cell responses to AZD1222 COVID-19 vaccine. General study findings and limits: After the peak T cell response, and only then, were repertoires sampled.

The sample consisted of peripheral blood, taken on day 0 of AZD1222 vaccination. The clonotype comes from an adult in good health. The chain joins TRBV4-2 to TRBJ1-6; 7 bases are a match to TRBD1. CDR3 amino acids: CASSQDGGGTERGLHF. Written as DNA, the CDR3 is TGTGCCAGCAGCCAAGATGGGGGCGGGACAGAACGAGGCCTCCACTTT.